A selection of T cell receptor beta chains follows, all from one sample in a study of cytomegalovirus exposure and HLA in healthy donors. Assay: immunoSEQ multiplex PCR; the TCRdb copy retains only in-frame clones and omits some. Of 100,000 to 150,000 clones listed, 85% to 90% are singletons. Specimen: PBMCs. These receptors all stem from a woman in her late teens or twenties in good health and CMV-seronegative. The conserved cysteine and the conserved F or W are not part of the CDR3 here.

>TRBJ2-7|TRBV28|10
ASSFSGYEQY
>TRBJ1-2|TRBV27|13
ASIVRGLEDYGYT
>TRBJ1-5|TRBV6-1|12
ASSGDRGFQPQH
>TRBJ1-2|TRBV7-6|12
ASRSNRDSDGYT
>TRBJ2-7|TRBV4-1|12
ASSQSEGVYEQY
>TRBJ1-2|TRBV13|14
ASSQSDSHPDYGYT
>TRBJ2-7|TRBV28|11
ASTLSGTYEQY
>TRBJ2-7|TRBV9|13
ASSPPAGGYYEQY
>-|TRBV2|12
ASSSEGNSYEQY
>TRBJ2-5|TRBV4-3|15
ASSQDRIREGEETQY
>TRBJ2-3|TRBV28|12
ASTPRSRTDTQY
>TRBJ1-1|TRBV6-5|12
ASTRRGTGTEAF
>TRBJ1-4|TRBV27|12
ASSLNQGREKLF
>TRBJ2-7|TRBV28|11
ASSSTGTYEQY
>TRBJ1-2|TRBV30|14
AWSGWAAGGDNGYT
>TRBJ2-3|TRBV5-1|15
ASSLSSTALSTDTQY
>TRBJ1-1|TRBV7-2|12
ASSRSDRNTEAF
>TRBJ2-3|TRBV10-2|15
ASSVNVWRNSTDTQY
>TRBJ1-1|TRBV28|10
ASSLPGKTAF
>TRBJ2-3|TRBV27|13
ASSRGDRSTDTQY
>TRBJ1-1|TRBV7-3|12
ASSTQGAGTEAF
>TRBJ1-2|TRBV7-8|12
ASSLGREGYGYT
>TRBJ1-2|TRBV19|13
ASSLRQGLDYGYT
>TRBJ1-5|TRBV10-3|11
AIKSGYNQPQH
>TRBJ2-1|TRBV5-1|12
ASSYSGGIHEQF
>TRBJ2-1|TRBV30|11
AWKTSGGNEQF
>TRBJ1-1|TRBV28|14
ASSLGSLGGNTEAF
>TRBJ2-5|TRBV4-1|14
ASSQEGTGGGETQY
>TRBJ1-1|TRBV5-6|13
ASSPTPNSNTEAF
>TRBJ2-5|TRBV5-6|14
ASSFPSGGSQETQY
>TRBJ2-7|TRBV28|13
ASSSPTQGRYEQY
>TRBJ2-1|TRBV21-1|13
ASSPGLAGVDEQF
>TRBJ2-3|TRBV7-9|15
ASSTFSGRGGTDTQY
>TRBJ2-5|TRBV5-1|13
ASSLFQGAAETQY
>TRBJ2-7|TRBV7-3|14
ASSPRAGAGIYEQY
>TRBJ2-1|TRBV9|13
ASSPTSSSYNEQF
>TRBJ1-5|TRBV30|11
ASSRGTGQPQH
>TRBJ2-1|TRBV11-1|15
ASSLRSTSGGRIVQF
>TRBJ2-2|TRBV9|13
ASSVGGAGTGELF
>TRBJ1-5|TRBV30|11
AWSDNSNQPQH
>TRBJ2-7|TRBV28|14
ASRTGGGGGSYEQY